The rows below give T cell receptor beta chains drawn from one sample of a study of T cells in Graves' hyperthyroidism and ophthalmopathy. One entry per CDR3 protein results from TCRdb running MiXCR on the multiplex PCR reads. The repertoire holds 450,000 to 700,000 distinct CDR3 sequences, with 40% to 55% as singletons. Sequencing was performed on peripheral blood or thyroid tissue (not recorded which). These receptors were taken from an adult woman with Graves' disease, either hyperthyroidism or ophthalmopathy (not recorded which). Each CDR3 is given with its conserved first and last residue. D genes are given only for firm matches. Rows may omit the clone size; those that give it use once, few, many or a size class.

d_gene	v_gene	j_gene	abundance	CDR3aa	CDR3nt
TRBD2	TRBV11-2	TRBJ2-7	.	CASSDRSGRGEQYF	TGTGCCAGCAGTGACAGGAGCGGGAGAGGCGAGCAGTACTTC
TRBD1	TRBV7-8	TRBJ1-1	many	CASRSRGTGKRGNTEAFF	TGTGCCAGCAGGTCGAGAGGGACAGGAAAAAGGGGGAACACTGAAGCTTTCTTT
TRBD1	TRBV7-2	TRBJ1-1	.	CASSSFRTGRVATEAFF	TGTGCCAGCAGCTCTTTTAGGACAGGGCGAGTAGCCACTGAAGCTTTCTTT
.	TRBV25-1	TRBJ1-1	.	CASTPRRVWNTEAFF	TGTGCCAGTACCCCCCGTAGGGTGTGGAACACTGAAGCTTTCTTT
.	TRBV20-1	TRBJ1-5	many	CSALREGQPQHF	TGCAGTGCTCTCCGCGAGGGTCAGCCCCAGCATTTT
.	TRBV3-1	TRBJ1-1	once	CASSPQNKNTEAFF	TGTGCCAGCAGCCCACAGAACAAGAACACTGAAGCTTTCTTT
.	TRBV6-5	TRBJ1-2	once	CASSYSARGRDYGYTF	TGTGCCAGCAGTTACTCAGCCCGGGGGCGAGACTATGGCTACACCTTC
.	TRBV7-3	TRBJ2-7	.	CASSLPGAQAYEQYF	TGTGCCAGCAGCTTGCCGGGGGCGCAGGCCTACGAGCAGTACTTC
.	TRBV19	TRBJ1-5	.	CASSPGPSRGETHQPQHF	TGTGCCAGTAGTCCTGGACCCTCGCGGGGAGAGACCCATCAGCCCCAGCATTTT
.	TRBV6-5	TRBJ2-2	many	CASMGGAAGELFF	TGTGCCAGCATGGGGGGGGCGGCCGGGGAGCTGTTTTTT
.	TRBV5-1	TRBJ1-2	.	CASHLVAGGEDGYTF	TGCGCCAGCCACTTAGTAGCGGGAGGGGAAGATGGCTACACCTTC
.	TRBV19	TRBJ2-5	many	CASSIGRQTQYF	TGTGCCAGTAGTATTGGAAGACAGACCCAGTACTTC
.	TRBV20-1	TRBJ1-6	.	CSAEGEYSPLHF	TGCAGTGCGGAGGGGGAGTATTCACCCCTCCACTTT
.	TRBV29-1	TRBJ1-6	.	CSARPDLNSPLHF	TGCAGCGCCCGACCTGACCTCAATTCACCCCTCCACTTT
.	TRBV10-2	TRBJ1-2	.	CATLDSGSVGYTF	TGTGCCACCCTTGACAGCGGGTCGGTTGGCTACACCTTC
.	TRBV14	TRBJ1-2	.	CASSAQTVDRNYGYTF	TGTGCCAGCAGCGCTCAAACAGTGGATCGGAACTATGGCTACACCTTC
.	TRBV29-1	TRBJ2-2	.	CSVAGELFF	TGCAGCGTTGCCGGGGAGCTGTTTTTT
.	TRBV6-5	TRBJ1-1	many	CASGNRQNTEAFF	TGTGCCAGCGGGAACCGACAGAACACTGAAGCTTTCTTT
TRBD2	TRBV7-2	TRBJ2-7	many	CASRLGPSGPYEQYF	TGTGCCAGCAGGCTGGGGCCTAGCGGACCCTACGAGCAGTACTTC
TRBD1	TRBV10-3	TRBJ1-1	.	CAIGGQGYTEAFF	TGTGCCATCGGGGGACAGGGCTACACTGAAGCTTTCTTT
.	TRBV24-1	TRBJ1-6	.	CATSANSRNSPLHF	TGTGCCACCAGTGCCAACAGTCGAAATTCACCCCTCCACTTT
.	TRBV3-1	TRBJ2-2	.	CASSRGTAGELFF	TGTGCCAGCAGTCGCGGGACTGCCGGGGAGCTGTTTTTT
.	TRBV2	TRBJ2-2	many	CASSERDAQTNTGELFF	TGTGCCAGCAGTGAACGGGACGCGCAGACGAACACCGGGGAGCTGTTTTTT
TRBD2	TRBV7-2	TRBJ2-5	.	CASSLLQAGEHF	TGTGCCAGCAGCCTTTTGCAGGCGGGGGAGCACTTC
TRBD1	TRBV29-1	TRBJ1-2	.	CSSDRGGYGYTF	TGCAGCTCGGACAGGGGAGGGTATGGCTACACCTTC
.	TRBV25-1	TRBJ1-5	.	CATDRQPQHF	TGTGCCACGGACAGACAGCCCCAGCATTTT
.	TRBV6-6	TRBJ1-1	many	CASSYSLTGNTEAFF	TGTGCCAGCAGTTACTCACTGACAGGGAACACTGAAGCTTTCTTT
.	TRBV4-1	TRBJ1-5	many	CASSRGRGGSNQPQHF	TGCGCCAGCAGCCGGGGGCGGGGGGGCAGCAATCAGCCCCAGCATTTT
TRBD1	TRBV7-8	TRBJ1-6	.	CASSRDRQANSPLHF	TGTGCCAGCAGCAGGGACAGACAGGCCAATTCACCCCTCCACTTT
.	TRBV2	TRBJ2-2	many	CASSGRSRNTGELFF	TGTGCCAGCAGTGGACGATCCAGGAACACCGGGGAGCTGTTTTTT
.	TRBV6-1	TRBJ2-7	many	CASSKRDSYEQYF	TGTGCCAGCAGTAAAAGGGACTCCTACGAGCAGTACTTC
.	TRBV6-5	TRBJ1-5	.	CASSYVAGDRAQHF	TGTGCCAGCAGTTACGTGGCGGGGGATAGGGCCCAGCATTTT
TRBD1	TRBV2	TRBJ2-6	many	CASDRGLAGANVLTF	TGTGCCAGTGACAGGGGGCTTGCTGGGGCCAACGTCCTGACTTTC
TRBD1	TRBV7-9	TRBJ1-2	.	CASSFPGQGGKSNYGYTF	TGTGCCAGCAGCTTCCCGGGACAGGGGGGCAAGTCTAACTATGGCTACACCTTC
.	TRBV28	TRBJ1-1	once	CASSLGWEGAFF	TGTGCCAGCAGTTTAGGATGGGAGGGGGCTTTCTTT
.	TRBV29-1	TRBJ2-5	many	CSTNAPQGGPQETQYF	TGCAGCACGAACGCCCCCCAGGGGGGCCCCCAAGAGACCCAGTACTTC
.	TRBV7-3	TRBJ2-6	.	CASSLRGGATGANALTF	TGTGCCAGCAGCCTCAGGGGGGGGGCTACAGGGGCCAACGCCCTGACTTTC
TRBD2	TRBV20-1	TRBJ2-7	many	CSARPGLAYYEQYF	TGCAGTGCCCGCCCTGGACTAGCGTACTACGAGCAGTACTTC
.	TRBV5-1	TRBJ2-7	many	CASSLGYEQYF	TGTGCCAGCAGCTTAGGCTACGAGCAGTACTTC
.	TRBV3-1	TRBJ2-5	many	CASSPDFWAGETQYF	TGTGCCAGCAGCCCGGACTTTTGGGCGGGAGAGACCCAGTACTTC
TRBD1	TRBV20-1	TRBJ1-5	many	CSAGQGAPNQPQHF	TGCAGTGCCGGACAGGGAGCCCCCAATCAGCCCCAGCATTTT
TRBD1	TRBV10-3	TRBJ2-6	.	CAISTGDRSSGANVLTF	TGTGCCATCTCCACAGGGGATCGAAGCTCTGGGGCCAACGTCCTGACTTTC
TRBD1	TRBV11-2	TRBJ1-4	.	CASSPGQGTNEKLFF	TGTGCCAGCAGCCCTGGACAGGGAACTAATGAAAAACTGTTTTTT
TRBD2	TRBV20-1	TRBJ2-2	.	CSASGLAGGTGELFF	TGCAGTGCCTCCGGACTAGCGGGAGGGACCGGGGAGCTGTTTTTT
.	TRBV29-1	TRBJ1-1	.	CSVDLRNTEAFF	TGCAGCGTTGACTTAAGGAACACTGAAGCTTTCTTT
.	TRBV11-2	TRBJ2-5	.	CASSLAAGPQETQYF	TGTGCCAGCAGCTTAGCCGCAGGGCCCCAAGAGACCCAGTACTTC
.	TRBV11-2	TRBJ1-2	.	CASSLGLGAGGYTF	TGTGCCAGCAGCTTAGGTCTGGGGGCTGGGGGCTACACCTTC
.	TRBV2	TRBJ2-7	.	CASSESISYEQYF	TGTGCCAGCAGTGAGTCGATCTCCTACGAGCAGTACTTC
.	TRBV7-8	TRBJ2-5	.	CASSLNSRETQYF	TGTGCCAGCAGCTTAAATTCCCGAGAGACCCAGTACTTC
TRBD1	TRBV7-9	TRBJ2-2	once	CASSSGTGTKITSTGELFF	TGTGCCAGCAGCTCCGGGACAGGGACCAAGATTACGAGCACCGGGGAGCTGTTTTTT